The 27 T cell receptor beta chains listed next were all sequenced from one sample in a study of OX40 agonist ivuxolimab in advanced cancers. Here immunoSEQ multiplex PCR was the method, and the copy in TCRdb shows in-frame clones only, minus some. The data hold roughly 60,000 clones, with 85% observed a single time. Sample: CD4+ or CD8+ T cells sorted from blood, taken in a trial of the OX40 agonist ivuxolimab. These TCRs come from an adult with an advanced solid tumor such as melanoma, head and neck, liver or kidney cancer.

The V call is TRBV6-1, the J call TRBJ2-1; TRBD1 might be the D (6 bases). V was shortened by 1 base and J by 8 bases, with 21 bases between the two germline ends. The CDR3 is 17 amino acids. The germline V gene encodes CDR1 MNHNS and CDR2 SASEGT. The CDR3 coding sequence is TGTGCCAGCAGTGAAGGGCTAGGGGGACCCGCTAAGGATGAGCAGTTCTTC. Translated: CASSEGLGGPAKDEQFF.

The chain combines TRBV5-8 with TRBJ2-1; D may be TRBD1 (6 bases). CDR1 is SGHTS, CDR2 YDEGEE, per germline. This CDR3 spans 15 amino acids. With 4 bases removed from V and 0 bases from J, the gap between germline ends came to 11 bases. The DNA of the CDR3 is TGTGCCAGCAGCCAGCGGACAGACTCCTACAATGAGCAGTTCTTC. It codes for CASSQRTDSYNEQFF.

The rearrangement uses TRBV5-1 and TRBJ1-1; tentative D call: TRBD1 (5 bases). The length of the CDR3 is 15 residues. The V gene lost 2 bases and the J gene lost 7 bases, with 18 bases spanning the gap. Germline V gives CDR1 SGHRS, CDR2 YFSETQ. CDR3 coding DNA: TGCGCCAGCAGCTTCACTTCGGCGGGGGTGGGTGAAGCTTTCTTT. It is translated as CASSFTSAGVGEAFF.

V is TRBV5-4 and J is TRBJ2-1; TRBD2 might be the D (5 bases). The CDR3 is made up of 16 amino acids. V lost 3 bases to trimming and J lost 7 bases, with 20 bases between them. From germline, CDR1 is SGHNT and CDR2 YYREEE (reference sequence). CDR3 protein: CASSSMGLTSNNEQFF. Here the CDR3 DNA reads TGTGCCAGCAGCTCGATGGGCCTTACTAGTAATAATGAGCAGTTCTTC.

J is TRBJ2-7 and V is TRBV7-2; 11 bases fit TRBD1. The junction had 5 bases not matched to a gene; V was cut back by 4 bases and J by 12 bases. Germline V lookup: CDR1 SGHTA, CDR2 FQGNSA. There are 12 residues in the CDR3. The DNA for the CDR3 is TGTGCCAGCAGCTCCCGGACAGGGGGCCTGTACTTC. Translation: CASSSRTGGLYF.

The V call is TRBV9, the J call TRBJ2-7; D is undetermined. The CDR3 sequence is 13 residues long. The germline V gene has CDR1 SGDLS and CDR2 YYNGEE. Trimming removed 0 bases at V and 7 bases at J, with 11 bases between. CDR3 loop: CASSVDSLREQYF. The DNA for the CDR3 is TGTGCCAGCAGCGTAGACAGCCTACGAGAGCAGTACTTC.

The chain links TRBV9 to TRBJ2-5; 7 bases are a match to TRBD1. The J call is uncertain, as TRBJ2-7 better fits the DNA end. The CDR3 is 14 amino acids. CDR1 is SGDLS and CDR2 is YYNGEE in the germline V gene. The CDR3 loop is CASSEGAGTYEQYF. The CDR3 DNA is TGTGCCAGCAGCGAGGGGGCCGGAACCTACGAGCAGTACTTC.

This rearrangement joins TRBV28 to TRBJ2-3; either TRBD1 or TRBD2 may supply D (6 bases each). V dropped 4 bases and J dropped 2 bases, with 13 bases sitting between them. The CDR3 has 15 residues. Looked up from germline, CDR1 is MDHEN and CDR2 is SYDVKM. The CDR3 region has the DNA TGTGCCAGCAGTTCCCAGGGGAGGTCCACAGATACGCAGTATTTT. Encoded protein: CASSSQGRSTDTQYF.

V usage is TRBV11-3 and J usage is TRBJ2-5, with 7 bases fitting TRBD2. V was clipped by 5 bases and J by 7 bases; unmatched bases: 7. The germline CDR1 and CDR2 sequences are SGHNT and YENEEA. The CDR3 loop spans 13 amino acids. CDR3 protein: CASSLGLVATQYF. In DNA form, the CDR3 reads TGTGCCAGCAGCCTCGGACTAGTCGCGACCCAGTACTTC.

The V call is TRBV6-5, the J call TRBJ1-5; 7 bases align to TRBD1. CDR3 length: 14 amino acids. The V gene's germline CDR1 is MNHEY and CDR2 SVGAGI. Trimming removed 6 bases from V and 1 base from J; junction bases left unmatched: 3. In DNA, the CDR3 is TGTGCCAGCAGACAGACAGGGAGCAATCAGCCCCAGCATTTT. Encoded protein: CASRQTGSNQPQHF.

This clone was seen just once. The chain has TRBV7-3 and TRBJ2-1, with D perhaps TRBD1 or TRBD2 (5 bases each). Trimming removed 5 bases at V and 14 bases at J, with 16 bases between. The V gene's germline CDR1 is SGHTA and CDR2 FQGTGA. This CDR3 spans 12 amino acids. The CDR3 spells CASSLLGAEKFF. DNA of the CDR3: TGTGCCAGCAGCCTCCTCGGGGCAGAGAAGTTCTTC.

This chain connects TRBV27 to TRBJ1-1; D possibly corresponds to TRBD1 (6 bases). From germline, CDR1 is MNHEY and CDR2 SMNVEV (reference sequence). Trimming left V 4 bases short and J 0 bases short, with 12 bases between. The CDR3 has 15 amino acids. The CDR3 sequence: CASSSGVGMNTEAFF. The DNA for the CDR3 is TGTGCCAGCAGTTCAGGGGTAGGGATGAACACTGAAGCTTTCTTT.

CDR3 amino acids: CASSPFRAGGWQFF. The CDR3 nucleotides read TGTGCCAGCAGTCCTTTTCGGGCGGGAGGGTGGCAGTTCTTC. V gene TRBV7-2 combines with J gene TRBJ2-1; 9 bases are a match to TRBD2. CDR3 length equals 14 residues. CDR1 SGHTA and CDR2 FQGNSA come from the germline V gene. V dropped 6 bases and J dropped 12; count of bases not matched to a gene: 12. The entire variable domain, with the rest obtained from reference TRBV7-2 and TRBJ2-1, is as follows: GAGVSQSPSNKVTEKGKDVELRCDPISGHTALYWYRQSLGQGLEFLIYFQGNSAPDKSGLPSDRFSAERTGGSVSTLTIQRTQQEDSAVYLCASSPFRAGGWQFFGPGTRLTVL.

The chain employs TRBV21-1 and TRBJ1-1; the table's D call, TRBD1, has no DNA check behind it. TRBV21-1 is recorded as a pseudogene. CDR3 length: 18 residues. The CDR3 spells CASSKESTLDRMNTEAFF. CDR3 DNA: TGTGCCAGCAGCAAAGAATCTACTCTGGACAGGATGAACACTGAAGCTTTCTTT.

The sample holds a few counts of this clone. The chain is built from TRBV25-1 and TRBJ2-1; D ambiguous. V lost 0 bases and J lost 6, with 0 bases in between. CDR3 length: 11 amino acids. Per the germline V gene, CDR1 is MGHDK and CDR2 is SYGVNS. CDR3 in amino acids: CASSEYNEQFF. CDR3 coding DNA: TGTGCCAGCAGTGAATACAATGAGCAGTTCTTC. Full variable domain (remainder filled in from reference TRBV25-1 and TRBJ2-1): EADIYQTPRYLVIGTGKKITLECSQTMGHDKMYWYQQDPGMELHLIHYSYGVNSTEKGDLSSESTVSRIRTEHFPLTLESARPSHTSQYLCASSEYNEQFFGPGTRLTVL.

V usage is TRBV6-6 and J usage is TRBJ1-2; 7 bases match TRBD1. Losses at the gene ends were 5 bases for V and 7 bases for J; bases not matched to a gene: 13. The germline gives CDR1 MNHNY, CDR2 SVGAGI (reference sequence). The CDR3 has 15 amino acids. CDR3 coding DNA: TGTGCCAGCAGTACTCGTCGGGACAGCAAGAGTGGCTACACCTTC. Translating gives CASSTRRDSKSGYTF.

Only one count was recorded for this clone. The genes are TRBV28 and TRBJ2-7; TRBD2 agrees at 7 bases. The length of the CDR3 is 14 residues. V shed 6 bases, J shed 2 bases, and the junction held 7 bases outside the gene matches. CDR1 MDHEN and CDR2 SYDVKM come from the germline V gene. The CDR3: CASSLAANTYEQYF. CDR3 nucleotides: TGTGCCAGCAGCCTAGCGGCAAATACCTACGAGCAGTACTTC.

This sequence joins TRBV7-2 and TRBJ2-5; D not resolved. The CDR3 spans 12 residues. V lost 4 bases and J 4 bases, leaving 7 bases between the germline ends. Germline-derived CDR1 and CDR2 are SGHTA and FQGNSA. Written as DNA, the CDR3 is TGTGCCAGCAGCTCCCTGGCAGAGACCCAGTACTTC. Translated, it gives CASSSLAETQYF.

The rearrangement uses TRBV10-1 and TRBJ2-7; unclear D gene. The length of the CDR3 is 12 residues. Germline V gene sequence: CDR1 WNHNN, CDR2 SYGVQD (reference sequence). The V end lost 3 bases, the J end lost 0 bases, and 3 bases lay between the germline ends. The CDR3 coding sequence is TGCGCCAGCAGTGAAAACTCCTACGAGCAGTACTTC. It translates to CASSENSYEQYF.

The chain combines TRBV27 with TRBJ1-5; TRBD1 might be the D (6 bases). The CDR3 spans 17 residues. With 5 bases removed from V and 4 bases from J, the gap between germline ends came to 21 bases. Per the germline V gene, CDR1 is MNHEY and CDR2 is SMNVEV (reference sequence). The CDR3 bases are TGTGCCAGCAGTCCCCGCACGGGGGGCTATAGTAATCAGCCCCAGCATTTT. This encodes CASSPRTGGYSNQPQHF.

Details on this clone: Its ends do not fully match the called genes, so a read error is possible. Other nucleotide sequences in the sample specify the same CDR3. The chain has TRBV11-3 and TRBJ2-1; D gene unclear. CDR1 and CDR2 (germline): SGHNT, YENEEA. The CDR3 runs 11 residues. The DNA of the CDR3 is TGTGCCAGCAGCTCCAACAATGAGCAGTTCTTC. This gives the protein CASSSNNEQFF.

The rearrangement joins TRBV6-1 to TRBJ1-2; D is uncertain. The CDR3 covers 13 residues. Germline-derived CDR1 and CDR2 are MNHNS and SASEGT. V lost 2 bases and J 4 bases, leaving 8 bases between the germline ends. CDR3 protein: CASSERAVYGYTF. The CDR3 DNA reads TGTGCCAGCAGTGAACGGGCAGTCTATGGCTACACCTTC.

The V call is TRBV21-1, the J call TRBJ2-1; the DNA was not used to check the table's D call, TRBD2. TRBV21-1 is marked as a pseudogene. The CDR3 runs to 14 residues. CDR3 region: CASSKAGGTNEQFF. CDR3 nucleotide sequence: TGTGCCAGCAGCAAAGCCGGGGGGACAAATGAGCAGTTCTTC.

V gene TRBV7-9 combines with J gene TRBJ1-1, with D unclear. The germline V gene has CDR1 SEHNR and CDR2 FQNEAQ (reference sequence). This CDR3 contains 14 residues. V shed 1 base and J shed 2 bases, with 8 bases lying between them. CDR3 in DNA: TGTGCCAGCAGCTTAGGGCAGCACAACACTGAAGCTTTCTTT. This translates into CASSLGQHNTEAFF. Variable domain in full (rest from reference TRBV7-9 and TRBJ1-1): DTGVSQNPRHKITKRGQNVTFRCDPISEHNRLYWYRQTLGQGPEFLTYFQNEAQLEKSRLLSDRFSAERPKGSFSTLEIQRTEQGDSAMYLCASSLGQHNTEAFFGQGTRLTVV.

J is TRBJ2-2 and V is TRBV9, with 9 nucleotides matching TRBD2. Germline values: CDR1 SGDLS, CDR2 YYNGEE. The CDR3 covers 18 residues. Trimming cost V 1 base and J 6 bases; bases outside gene matches: 13. The CDR3: CASSVHAGGGRAPGELFF. As DNA, the CDR3 is TGTGCCAGCAGCGTACACGCGGGGGGCGGGAGGGCCCCCGGGGAGCTGTTTTTT.

This chain links TRBV5-4 with TRBJ1-1; D gene unclear. Trimming left V 2 bases short and J 6 bases short, with 11 bases between. Per the germline V gene, CDR1 is SGHNT and CDR2 is YYREEE (reference sequence). The CDR3 extends over 13 amino acids. CDR3 sequence (DNA): TGTGCCAGCAGCTTCAGAGCCGGGGCTGAAGCTTTCTTT. Protein product: CASSFRAGAEAFF.

The gene calls are TRBV5-6 and TRBJ2-7; a weak D match, TRBD2 (5 bases). From germline, CDR1 is SGHDT and CDR2 YYEEEE. With 7 bases removed from V and 1 base from J, the gap between germline ends came to 9 bases. The CDR3 loop spans 12 amino acids. The CDR3 nucleotides read TGTGCCAGCGAATCGGGGTCCTACGAGCAGTACTTC. It is translated as CASESGSYEQYF.